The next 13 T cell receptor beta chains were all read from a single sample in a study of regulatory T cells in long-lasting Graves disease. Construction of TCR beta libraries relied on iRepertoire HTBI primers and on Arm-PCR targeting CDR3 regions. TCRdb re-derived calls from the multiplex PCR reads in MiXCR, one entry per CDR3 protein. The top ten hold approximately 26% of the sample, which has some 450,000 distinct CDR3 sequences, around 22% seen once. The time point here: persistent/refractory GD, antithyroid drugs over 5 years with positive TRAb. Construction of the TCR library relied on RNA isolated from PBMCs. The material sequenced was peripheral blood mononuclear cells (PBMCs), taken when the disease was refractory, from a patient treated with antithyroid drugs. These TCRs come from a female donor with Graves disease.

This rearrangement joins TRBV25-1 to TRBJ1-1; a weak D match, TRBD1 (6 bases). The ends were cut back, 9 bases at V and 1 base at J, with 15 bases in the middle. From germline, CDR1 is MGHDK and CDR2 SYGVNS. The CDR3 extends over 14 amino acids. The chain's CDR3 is CASRFTGTNTEAFF. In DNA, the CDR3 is TGTGCCAGTAGATTTACAGGGACGAACACTGAAGCTTTCTTT.

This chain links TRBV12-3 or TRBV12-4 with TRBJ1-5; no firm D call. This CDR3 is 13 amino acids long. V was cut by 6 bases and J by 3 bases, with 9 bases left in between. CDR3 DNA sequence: TGTGCCAGCAGCTCTCAGGCCAATCAGCCCCAGCATTTT. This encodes CASSSQANQPQHF.

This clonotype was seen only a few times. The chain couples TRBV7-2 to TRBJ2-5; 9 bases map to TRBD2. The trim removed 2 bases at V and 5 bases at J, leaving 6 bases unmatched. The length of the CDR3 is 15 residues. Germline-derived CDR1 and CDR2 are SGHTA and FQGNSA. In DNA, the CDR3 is TGTGCCAGCAGCTTAAGGCTAGCGGGAAGTGAGACCCAGTACTTC. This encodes CASSLRLAGSETQYF. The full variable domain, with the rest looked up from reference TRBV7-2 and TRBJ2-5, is GAGVSQSPSNKVTEKGKDVELRCDPISGHTALYWYRQSLGQGLEFLIYFQGNSAPDKSGLPSDRFSAERTGGSVSTLTIQRTQQEDSAVYLCASSLRLAGSETQYFGPGTRLLVL.

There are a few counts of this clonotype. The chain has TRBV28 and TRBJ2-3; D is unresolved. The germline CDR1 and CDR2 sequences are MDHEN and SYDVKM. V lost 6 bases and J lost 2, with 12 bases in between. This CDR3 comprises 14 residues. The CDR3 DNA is TGTGCCAGCAGAGTTCCGGCAGTCACAGATACGCAGTATTTT. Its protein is CASRVPAVTDTQYF.

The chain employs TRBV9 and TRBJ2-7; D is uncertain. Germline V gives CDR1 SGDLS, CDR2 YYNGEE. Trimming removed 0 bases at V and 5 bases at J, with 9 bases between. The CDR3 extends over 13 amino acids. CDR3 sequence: CASSVAFGHEQYF. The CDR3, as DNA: TGTGCCAGCAGCGTAGCATTCGGTCACGAGCAGTACTTC.

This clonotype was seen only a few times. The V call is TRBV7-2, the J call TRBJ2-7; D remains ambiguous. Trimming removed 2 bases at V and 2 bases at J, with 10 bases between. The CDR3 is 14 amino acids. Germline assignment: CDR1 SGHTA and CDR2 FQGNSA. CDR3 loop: CASSLRLLPYEQYF. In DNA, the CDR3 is TGTGCCAGCAGCTTACGGCTACTGCCCTACGAGCAGTACTTC.

CDR3 sequence reads: CATSRDLSGVNYGYTF. The CDR3 nucleotides are TGTGCCACCAGCAGAGATTTAAGTGGAGTCAACTATGGCTACACCTTC. The chain recombines TRBV15 with TRBJ1-2; no firm D call. The V gene lost 0 bases and the J gene lost 2 bases, with 13 bases spanning the gap. The germline CDR1 and CDR2 sequences are LNHNV and YYDKDF (reference sequence). The CDR3 is 16 residues long.

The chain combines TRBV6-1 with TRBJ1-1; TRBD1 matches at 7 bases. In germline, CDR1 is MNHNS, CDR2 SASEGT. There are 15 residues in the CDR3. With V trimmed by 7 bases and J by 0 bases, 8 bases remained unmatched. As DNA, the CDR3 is TGTGCCAGCATGACAGGGCAAATCATGAACACTGAAGCTTTCTTT. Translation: CASMTGQIMNTEAFF.

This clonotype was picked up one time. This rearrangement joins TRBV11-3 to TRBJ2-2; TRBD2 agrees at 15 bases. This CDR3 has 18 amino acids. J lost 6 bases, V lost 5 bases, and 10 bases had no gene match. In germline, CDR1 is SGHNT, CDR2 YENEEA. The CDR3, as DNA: TGTGCCAGCAGCCCCCGGACTAGCGGGAGGGCCCGGGCCGGGGAGCTGTTTTTT. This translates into CASSPRTSGRARAGELFF.

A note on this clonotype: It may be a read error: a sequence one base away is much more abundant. The CDR3 spells CSVGWTANTEASF. CDR3 nucleotides: TGCAGCGTTGGCTGGACAGCGAACACTGAAGCTTCCTTT. This chain connects TRBV29-1 to TRBJ1-1; tentative D call: TRBD1 (6 bases). The CDR3 is made up of 13 amino acids. Germline-derived CDR1 and CDR2 are SQVTM and ANQGSEA.

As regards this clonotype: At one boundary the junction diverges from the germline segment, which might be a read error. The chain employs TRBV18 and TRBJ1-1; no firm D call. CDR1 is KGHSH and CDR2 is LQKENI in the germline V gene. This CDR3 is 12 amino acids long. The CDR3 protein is CASSRGNTEASF. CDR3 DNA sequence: TGTGCCAGCTCACGAGGGAACACTGAAGCTTCCTTT.

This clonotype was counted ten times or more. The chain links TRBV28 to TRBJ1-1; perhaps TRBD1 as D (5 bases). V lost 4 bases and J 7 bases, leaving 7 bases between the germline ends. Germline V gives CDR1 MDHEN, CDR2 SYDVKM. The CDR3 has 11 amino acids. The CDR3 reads CASSSGFEAFF. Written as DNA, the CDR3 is TGTGCCAGCAGTTCAGGGTTTGAAGCTTTCTTT.

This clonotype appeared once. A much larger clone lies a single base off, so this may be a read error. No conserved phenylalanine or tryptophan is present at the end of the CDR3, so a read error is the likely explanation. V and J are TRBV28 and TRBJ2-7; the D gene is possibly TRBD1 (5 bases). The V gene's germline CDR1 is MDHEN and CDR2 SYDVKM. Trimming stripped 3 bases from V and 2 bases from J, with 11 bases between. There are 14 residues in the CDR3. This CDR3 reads CASSLSDRPYEQYL. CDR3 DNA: TGTGCCAGCAGTTTGAGTGACAGACCCTACGAGCAGTACCTC.